Below are 13 T cell receptor beta chains sequenced from a single sample in a study of blood T cell repertoires in COVID-19 (dated by TCRdb to 2019 to 2021). Library generation was performed with the immunoSEQ multiplex PCR assay. In its TCRdb copy, this immuneACCESS table keeps in-frame sequences only and misses some clones. Where compared with another copy, unresolved V genes explain less than half of these, and the others have no known cause. This sample lists about 270,000 clones; around four fifths were detected once. The biggest ten clones account for around 4% of the sample. Material for sequencing was peripheral blood. The receptors shown here come from a woman between 50 and 59 years old with active or convalescent COVID-19.

This chain links TRBV15 with TRBJ2-5; D gene ambiguous. Germline V gene lookup returns CDR1 LNHNV and CDR2 YYDKDF (reference sequence). The CDR3 totals 15 residues. Trimming cost V 3 bases and J 2 bases, with 13 bases left between them. The CDR3 protein is CATSSSRMLQETQYF. The CDR3 nucleotides are TGTGCCACCAGCAGTTCGCGTATGTTACAAGAGACCCAGTACTTC.

V gene TRBV7-9 combines with J gene TRBJ1-2, with TRBD1 as a possible D gene (5 bases). CDR3 length: 16 residues. The germline gives CDR1 SEHNR, CDR2 FQNEAQ (reference sequence). V was shortened by 0 bases and J by 4 bases, with 15 bases between the two germline ends. CDR3 nucleotide sequence: TGTGCCAGCAGCTTAGCGGGTGAAAGGGGTACCTATGGCTACACCTTC. It is translated as CASSLAGERGTYGYTF.

In its sample, this clone was seen a few times. The gene calls are TRBV27 and TRBJ2-3; possible D gene TRBD1, 6 bases. V was shortened by 7 bases and J by 1 base, with 12 bases between the two germline ends. Germline V gene lookup returns CDR1 MNHEY and CDR2 SMNVEV (reference sequence). The CDR3 covers 14 residues. The CDR3: CASTSDSRTDTQYF. CDR3 nucleotides: TGTGCCAGCACCTCGGACAGTCGCACAGATACGCAGTATTTT.

The genes are TRBV11-2 and TRBJ1-2; 9 nucleotides align to TRBD1. CDR1 is SGHAT and CDR2 is FQNNGV in the germline V gene. This CDR3 has 18 amino acids. The V gene end was trimmed by 2 bases and the J gene end by 8 bases; junction bases not matched to a gene: 18. CDR3 protein: CASSLLANRDRALNGYTF. For the CDR3, the DNA is TGTGCCAGCAGCTTATTAGCGAACCGGGACAGGGCCTTAAACGGCTACACCTTC.

This clone is a singleton in its sample. The chain couples TRBV3-1 (or the pseudogene TRBV3-2) to TRBJ1-3, with a tentative D call TRBD1 (5 bases). The CDR3 extends over 13 amino acids. V was cut by 3 bases and J by 4 bases, with 7 bases left in between. CDR1 is LGHDT and CDR2 is YNNKEL in the germline V gene (reference sequence). The CDR3 DNA is TGTGCCAGCAGCCAGTCAGGGGGAAACACCATATATTTT. It specifies CASSQSGGNTIYF.

The gene calls are TRBV7-2 and TRBJ2-7, with a possible D match to TRBD1 (5 bases). Germline CDR1 is SGHTA and CDR2 is FQGNSA. The CDR3 is made up of 14 amino acids. The V end was cut by 3 bases, the J end by 1 base, with 10 bases between. This CDR3 reads CASSLLRASYEQYF. CDR3 DNA sequence: TGTGCCAGCAGCTTGCTCAGGGCGTCCTACGAGCAGTACTTC.

The J gene is TRBJ1-1, the V gene TRBV5-5; D is unclear. Between the trimmed V and J ends, which lost 4 bases and 5 bases, there was a span of 18 bases. Germline CDR1 and CDR2: SGHKS and YYEKEE (reference sequence). The CDR3 covers 15 residues. Here the CDR3 reads CASSHLGGAETEAFF. CDR3 coding DNA: TGTGCCAGCAGCCATCTCGGTGGCGCGGAAACTGAAGCTTTCTTT.

The rearrangement links TRBV2 to TRBJ1-2; D unresolved. Germline CDR1 and CDR2: SNHLY and FYNNEI. This CDR3 has 13 residues. V was pared by 7 bases and J by 2 bases, with 11 bases between. CDR3 DNA: TGTGCCAGCATGCCAGATTCAAACTATGGCTACACCTTC. The encoded protein is CASMPDSNYGYTF.

This clone has just a few counts. This chain links TRBV27 with TRBJ2-7; D not resolved. The CDR3 contains 14 residues. V lost 5 bases and J lost 3, with 14 bases in between. CDR1 is MNHEY, CDR2 SMNVEV, per germline (reference sequence). The CDR3 nucleotides read TGTGCCAGCAGTCCAAGTGGAGTTGGCTACGAGCAGTACTTC. Translated: CASSPSGVGYEQYF.

The chain recombines TRBV30 with TRBJ1-6; 8 bases map to TRBD1. The CDR3 has 12 residues. V trimming: 7 bases; J trimming: 8 bases; junction bases outside the gene matches: 4. CDR1 and CDR2 from the germline V gene are GTSNPN and SVGIG (reference sequence). The CDR3 loop reads CASDRGDSPLHF. CDR3 coding DNA: TGTGCCTCCGACAGGGGAGATTCACCCCTCCACTTT. The whole variable domain, filled in from reference TRBV30 and TRBJ1-6, reads SQTIHQWPATLVQPVGSPLSLECTVEGTSNPNLYWYRQAAGRGLQLLFYSVGIGQISSEVPQNLSASRPQDRQFILSSKKLLLSDSGFYLCASDRGDSPLHFGNGTRLTVT.

V gene TRBV29-1 combines with J gene TRBJ1-1, with TRBD1 matching 7 bases. V lost 7 bases to trimming and J lost 4 bases; unmatched junction nucleotides: 6. The CDR3 spans 12 residues. Germline CDR1 reads SQVTM; CDR2 reads ANQGSEA. CDR3 protein: CSATGAGTEAFF. The DNA for the CDR3 is TGCAGCGCCACAGGGGCTGGCACTGAAGCTTTCTTT.

V gene TRBV21-1 combines with J gene TRBJ1-2. TRBV21-1 is noted as a pseudogene. The CDR3 extends over 14 amino acids. The CDR3 region is CASSFPGFSERYTF. The CDR3 DNA follows: TGTGCCAGCAGCTTTCCCGGGTTTTCCGAACGCTACACCTTC.

The CDR3 nucleotides are TGTGCCAGCAGCCAAGTCTCGACTAGCGGGAGGAACGAGCAGTACTTC. It encodes CASSQVSTSGRNEQYF. This sequence joins TRBV4-2 and TRBJ2-7, with 13 positions matching TRBD2. Per the germline V gene, CDR1 is LGHNA and CDR2 is YNFKEQ. V dropped 1 base and J dropped 5; count of bases not matched to a gene: 5. The CDR3 is 16 amino acids.